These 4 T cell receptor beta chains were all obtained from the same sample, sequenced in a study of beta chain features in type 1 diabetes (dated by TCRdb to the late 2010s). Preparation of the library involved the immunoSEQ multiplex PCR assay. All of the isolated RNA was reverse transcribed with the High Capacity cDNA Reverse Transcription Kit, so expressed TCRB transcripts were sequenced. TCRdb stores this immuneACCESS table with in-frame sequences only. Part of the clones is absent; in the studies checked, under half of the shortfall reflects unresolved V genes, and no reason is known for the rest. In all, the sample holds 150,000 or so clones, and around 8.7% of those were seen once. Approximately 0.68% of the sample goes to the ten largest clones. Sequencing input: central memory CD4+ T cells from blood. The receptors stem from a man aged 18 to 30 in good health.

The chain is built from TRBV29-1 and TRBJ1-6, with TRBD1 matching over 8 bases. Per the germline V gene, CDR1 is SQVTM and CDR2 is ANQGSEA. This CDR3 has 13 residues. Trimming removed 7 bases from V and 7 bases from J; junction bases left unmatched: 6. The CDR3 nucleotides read TGCAGCGCCCGACAGGGGCTAAATTCACCCCTCCACTTT. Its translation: CSARQGLNSPLHF.

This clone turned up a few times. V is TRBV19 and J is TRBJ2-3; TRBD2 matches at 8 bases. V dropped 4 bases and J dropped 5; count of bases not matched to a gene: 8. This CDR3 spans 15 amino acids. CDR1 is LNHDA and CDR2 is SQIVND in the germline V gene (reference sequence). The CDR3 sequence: CASSTGGGPGDTQYF. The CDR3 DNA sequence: TGTGCCAGTAGTACTGGCGGGGGGCCAGGAGATACGCAGTATTTT.

This CDR3 is CASSEALTGGDTQYF. The CDR3 coding sequence is TGTGCCAGCAGTGAAGCGCTGACAGGGGGAGATACGCAGTATTTT. The chain combines TRBV6-1 with TRBJ2-3, with 9 bases lining up with TRBD1. CDR3 size: 15 residues. Trimming cost V 0 bases and J 5 bases; bases outside gene matches: 3. In germline, CDR1 is MNHNS, CDR2 SASEGT.

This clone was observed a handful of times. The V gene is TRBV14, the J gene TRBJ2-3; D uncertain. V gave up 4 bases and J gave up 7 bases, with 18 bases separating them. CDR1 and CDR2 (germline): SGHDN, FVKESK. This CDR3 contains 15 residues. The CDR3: CASSLLGSLPYTQYF. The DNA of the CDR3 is TGTGCCAGCAGCCTACTCGGTTCCCTTCCGTATACGCAGTATTTT. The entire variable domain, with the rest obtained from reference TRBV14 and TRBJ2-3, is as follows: EAGVTQFPSHSVIEKGQTVTLRCDPISGHDNLYWYRRVMGKEIKFLLHFVKESKQDESGMPNNRFLAERTGGTYSTLKVQPAELEDSGVYFCASSLLGSLPYTQYFGPGTRLTVL.